This T cell receptor beta chain was recorded in a study of blood T cell repertoires in COVID-19. Study-level background: Acute and convalescent COVID-19 specimens originated in the United States, Italy and Spain. The analysed material was cDNA or gDNA that came from T cells, B-cell-depleted T cells, or PBMCs.

Under the authors' procedure: Amplification with reference gene primers provided the estimates of nucleated cell counts. The table came from immunoSEQ multiplex PCR; TCRdb's copy has only in-frame clones and leaves some out. V and J calls and clone size follow that table, whereas D and trimming were derived from the DNA. The profile shows a few hundred thousand clones, around 83% of them singletons. V shed 2 bases and J shed 8 bases, with 6 bases lying between them. CDR3 length: 12 amino acids. Germline V lookup: CDR1 MNHEY, CDR2 SVGAGI. The clonotype was recovered from a woman between 50 and 59 years old with acute or convalescent COVID-19. The V gene is TRBV6-5, the J gene TRBJ1-4, with D possibly being TRBD1 (5 bases). Material for sequencing was peripheral blood. CDR3 residues: CASSYDSEKLFF. The DNA of the CDR3 is TGTGCCAGCAGTTACGACAGCGAAAAACTGTTTTTT.